This TCR beta chain was sequenced in a study of graft-versus-host responses after intestinal transplantation. Sequencing was performed with immunoSEQ multiplex PCR; in TCRdb, only in-frame clones are kept and a portion is missing. The profile shows 84,000 or so clones, roughly 80% of them singletons. From germline, CDR1 is MNHEY and CDR2 SVGAGI. The CDR3 is made up of 14 amino acids. The V gene lost 2 bases and the J gene lost 7 bases, with 9 bases spanning the gap. About this clone itself: Its specificity is unknown.

Whole-study findings and limits: The study associated peak circulating GvH clone levels with early post-transplant HvG declines.

The TCR comes from a human donor who received an intestinal transplant. This sample comprised unstimulated CD4+ T cells sorted from spleen or lymph node cells, obtained before intestinal transplant. The chain couples TRBV6-5 to TRBJ1-6; possible D gene TRBD1, 5 bases. CDR3 coding DNA: TGTGCCAGCAGTTACGGGCAGGGAAATTCACCCCTCCACTTT. Amino acid sequence: CASSYGQGNSPLHF.